Below, one T cell receptor (beta chain) is given with its context. Its specificity is unknown. TCRdb reanalysed the 5' RACE reads using MiXCR and keeps one entry per CDR3 protein. Counted here are over 95,000 distinct CDR3 sequences, about 20% occurring once; the ten biggest clones make up about 42%. These data come from a study of T-cell memory formation after mild COVID-19. Whole-study results and caveats: CD4+ bias marked clones expanding day 15 to 37, unlike balanced contracting clones.

Trimming removed 1 base from V and 1 base from J, with 10 bases in between. Germline CDR1 reads SEHNR; CDR2 reads FQNEAQ (reference sequence). The CDR3 covers 15 residues. This TCR came from a man in his late teens or twenties who had mild COVID-19 (a few samples of this study predate the infection). Cell type and time point are not known. The sequenced sample consisted of PBMCs or a T cell subset sorted from them (not recorded which). The rearrangement uses TRBV7-9 and TRBJ1-1; D unclear. The CDR3 DNA reads TGTGCCAGCAGCTTAGTCTTAGGTGGGAACACTGAAGCTTTCTTT. Its translation: CASSLVLGGNTEAFF.